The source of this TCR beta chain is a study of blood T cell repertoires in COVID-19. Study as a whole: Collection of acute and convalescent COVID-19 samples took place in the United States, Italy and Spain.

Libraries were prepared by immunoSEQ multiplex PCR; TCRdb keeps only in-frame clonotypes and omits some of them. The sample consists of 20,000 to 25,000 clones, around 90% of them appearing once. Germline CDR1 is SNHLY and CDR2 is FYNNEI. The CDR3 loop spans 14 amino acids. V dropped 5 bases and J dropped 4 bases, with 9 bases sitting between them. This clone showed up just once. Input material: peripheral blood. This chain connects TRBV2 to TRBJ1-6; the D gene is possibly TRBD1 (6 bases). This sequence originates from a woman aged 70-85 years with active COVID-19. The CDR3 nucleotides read TGTGCCAGCAGTCGGACAGATTATAATTCACCCCTCCACTTT. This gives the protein CASSRTDYNSPLHF.